These 23 T cell receptor beta chains came from one sample sequenced in a study of response to subunit inactivated influenza vaccine. TCRdb reprocessed the RT-PCR reads with MiXCR, giving one entry per CDR3 protein. This table has 280,000 or so distinct CDR3 sequences, 20% to 25% appearing once. The input for sequencing was PBMCs from blood, taken around 22 months after vaccination. The receptors shown here come from a man aged 50-75 years who received an inactivated influenza vaccine.

This clonotype has a handful of counts. This chain joins TRBV5-1 and TRBJ1-2, with TRBD1 identical over 7 bases. CDR1 and CDR2 (germline): SGHRS, YFSETQ. Trimming at V came to 3 bases and at J to 4 bases, leaving 12 bases not matched to a gene. This CDR3 is 16 amino acids long. CDR3 sequence: CASSSMDRRKSYGYTF. The CDR3 coding sequence is TGCGCCAGCAGCTCGATGGACAGGCGAAAGTCCTATGGCTACACCTTC.

The chain carries TRBV7-9 and TRBJ1-3; D is unresolved. CDR1 SEHNR and CDR2 FQNEAQ come from the germline V gene (reference sequence). V was cut by 5 bases and J by 1 base, with 12 bases left in between. The length of the CDR3 is 15 residues. The CDR3, as DNA: TGTGCCAGCAGCACGCGGCGGGGTTCTGGAAACACCATATATTTT. Residues: CASSTRRGSGNTIYF. Combining the CDR3 with reference TRBV7-9 and TRBJ1-3 gives the whole variable domain DTGVSQNPRHKITKRGQNVTFRCDPISEHNRLYWYRQTLGQGPEFLTYFQNEAQLEKSRLLSDRFSAERPKGSFSTLEIQRTEQGDSAMYLCASSTRRGSGNTIYFGEGSWLTVV.

This clonotype occurred a few times. The genes are TRBV28 and TRBJ1-2; 7 nucleotides agree with TRBD1. The length of the CDR3 is 14 residues. V gave up 5 bases and J gave up 7 bases; unmatched junction bases: 10. Germline-derived CDR1 and CDR2 are MDHEN and SYDVKM. CDR3: CASSTWTGTSGYTF. In DNA, the CDR3 is TGTGCCAGCAGTACCTGGACAGGTACTTCTGGCTACACCTTC.

This chain uses TRBV7-8 with TRBJ2-2; possibly TRBD2 for D (5 bases). Germline loops: CDR1 SGHVS, CDR2 FQNEAQ. The CDR3 consists of 15 residues. The germline V and J ends were trimmed by 4 bases and 4 bases, with 13 bases remaining between them. Written as DNA, the CDR3 is TGTGCCAGCAGCTCCCGGCCAGCGGCCACCGGGGAGCTGTTTTTT. This translates into CASSSRPAATGELFF.

Only a few counts were recorded for this clonotype. The CDR3 coding sequence is TGTGCCAGCAGCTTAGAAGGGGCAGGGGTAAATTCACCCCTCCACTTT. It encodes CASSLEGAGVNSPLHF. The J gene is TRBJ1-6, the V gene TRBV11-2, with D perhaps TRBD1 (6 bases). The germline V gene has CDR1 SGHAT and CDR2 FQNNGV. Deletions cut 0 bases from V and 7 bases from J, with 13 bases between. The length of the CDR3 is 16 residues.

The chain uses TRBV7-2 and TRBJ2-7; D ambiguous. From germline, CDR1 is SGHTA and CDR2 FQGNSA. The CDR3 has 14 amino acids. V lost 1 base and J lost 0, with 7 bases in between. In DNA form, the CDR3 reads TGTGCCAGCAGCTTAGAGGCAGCCTCCTACGAGCAGTACTTC. Protein product: CASSLEAASYEQYF.

The rearrangement joins TRBV29-1 to TRBJ2-5; 9 bases are shared with TRBD1. This CDR3 contains 14 residues. V was clipped by 4 bases and J by 2 bases; unmatched bases: 5. Germline CDR1 and CDR2: SQVTM and ANQGSEA. CDR3 nucleotides: TGCAGCGTTGTTGACAGGGGGTCTCAAGAGACCCAGTACTTC. It translates to CSVVDRGSQETQYF. The whole variable domain, remainder taken from reference TRBV29-1 and TRBJ2-5, is SAVISQKPSRDICQRGTSLTIQCQVDSQVTMMFWYRQQPGQSLTLIATANQGSEATYESGFVIDKFPISRPNLTFSTLTVSNMSPEDSSIYLCSVVDRGSQETQYFGPGTRLLVL.

The V call is TRBV30, the J call TRBJ2-5; 8 positions agree with TRBD1. The J segment lost 5 bases and the V segment lost 2 bases, leaving 10 bases of the junction unmatched. The CDR3 spans 15 residues. Germline V gives CDR1 GTSNPN, CDR2 SVGIG (reference sequence). CDR3 coding DNA: TGTGCCTGGAGTAGGGGGACAGGTCCTTTTGAGACCCAGTACTTC. This codes for CAWSRGTGPFETQYF.

The chain joins TRBV2 to TRBJ2-3, with D perhaps matching TRBD1 (5 bases). The V end was cut by 8 bases, the J end by 2 bases, with 17 bases between. CDR1 and CDR2 from the germline V gene are SNHLY and FYNNEI. CDR3 size: 15 residues. CDR3 DNA sequence: TGTGCCAGCTGTGTAGACCGACAGTACACAGATACGCAGTATTTT. Translation: CASCVDRQYTDTQYF.

This clonotype was counted only a few times. The genes are TRBV5-5 and TRBJ2-2; TRBD1 matches 7 bases. The CDR3 totals 16 residues. Trimming cost V 3 bases and J 2 bases; bases outside gene matches: 7. Germline V lookup: CDR1 SGHKS, CDR2 YYEKEE (reference sequence). The CDR3 DNA sequence: TGTGCCAGCAGCTCGTTCCGGGACAGCAACACCGGGGAGCTGTTTTTT. Translated: CASSSFRDSNTGELFF. Together with reference TRBV5-5 and TRBJ2-2, the CDR3 gives the full variable domain: DAGVTQSPTHLIKTRGQQVTLRCSPISGHKSVSWYQQVLGQGPQFIFQYYEKEERGRGNFPDRFSARQFPNYSSELNVNALLLGDSALYLCASSSFRDSNTGELFFGEGSRLTVL.

The genes are TRBV28 and TRBJ2-7; D assignment may be TRBD1 or TRBD2 (6 bases each). Germline CDR1 reads MDHEN; CDR2 reads SYDVKM. The V gene lost 8 bases and the J gene lost 4 bases, with 18 bases spanning the gap. The CDR3 spans 14 residues. The DNA of the CDR3 is TGTGCCAGCGGGGGGCCGGCAGAAGTTTACGAGCAGTACTTC. This encodes CASGGPAEVYEQYF.

The table lists this clonotype with a few counts. This chain connects TRBV27 to TRBJ2-2, with D maybe TRBD2 (5 bases). With 5 bases removed from V and 3 bases from J, the gap between germline ends came to 10 bases. In germline, CDR1 is MNHEY, CDR2 SMNVEV (reference sequence). The CDR3 sequence is 14 residues long. The CDR3 nucleotides are TGTGCCAGCAGTCCCGGGGTCTACACCGGGGAGCTGTTTTTT. This gives the protein CASSPGVYTGELFF.

The J gene is TRBJ1-2, the V gene TRBV18; 10 bases map to TRBD1. Per the germline V gene, CDR1 is KGHSH and CDR2 is LQKENI. The CDR3 totals 14 residues. Trimming at V came to 3 bases and at J to 4 bases, leaving 2 bases not matched to a gene. The CDR3 protein is CASSPRTGGYGYTF. In DNA form, the CDR3 reads TGTGCCAGCTCACCCAGGACAGGGGGCTATGGCTACACCTTC.

In this sample, this clonotype turned up a few times. The V gene is TRBV4-3, the J gene TRBJ2-1, with 7 bases identical to TRBD1. Trimming cost V 0 bases and J 1 base; bases outside gene matches: 3. The CDR3 has 16 residues. From germline, CDR1 is LGHNA and CDR2 YSLEER. CDR3 DNA: TGCGCCAGCAGCCAAGAGGGACAGTCTTCCTACAATGAGCAGTTCTTC. Protein sequence: CASSQEGQSSYNEQFF.

Only a few counts were recorded for this clonotype. The chain links TRBV12-3 or TRBV12-4 to TRBJ2-1; 8 bases match TRBD2. This CDR3 is 16 amino acids long. Trimming cost V 5 bases and J 4 bases; bases outside gene matches: 10. The CDR3 loop is CASSPGTSWGYNEQFF. The DNA of the CDR3 is TGTGCCAGCAGTCCCGGGACTAGTTGGGGTTACAATGAGCAGTTCTTC.

The chain has TRBV6-1 and TRBJ1-5; 7 positions agree with TRBD1. The J segment lost 5 bases and the V segment lost 5 bases, leaving 9 bases of the junction unmatched. The CDR3 is made up of 15 amino acids. Germline V gene sequence: CDR1 MNHNS, CDR2 SASEGT. The CDR3 nucleotides read TGTGCCAGCAGTAGACGACAGGGAAGGGATCAGCCCCAGCATTTT. It is translated as CASSRRQGRDQPQHF.

The chain carries TRBV12-3 or TRBV12-4 and TRBJ2-7, with TRBD1 matching over 7 bases. The CDR3 is 15 amino acids. Unmatched junction bases numbered 9, after V lost 5 bases and J lost 2 bases. The CDR3 DNA reads TGTGCCAGCAGTACTTCAGACAGGGTCCCCTACGAGCAGTACTTC. This translates into CASSTSDRVPYEQYF.

Only a few counts were recorded for this clonotype. CDR3 loop: CSARQDSLLTLPDTQYF. The CDR3, as DNA: TGCAGTGCTAGACAAGACAGTCTCCTAACCCTCCCAGATACGCAGTATTTT. J is TRBJ2-3 and V is TRBV20-1; possible D gene TRBD1, 5 bases. The germline V and J ends were trimmed by 2 bases and 4 bases, with 22 bases remaining between them. There are 17 residues in the CDR3. In germline, CDR1 is DFQATT, CDR2 SNEGSKA (reference sequence).

The V call is TRBV5-6, the J call TRBJ2-1; D might be TRBD2 (6 bases). The CDR3 length is 16 residues. Germline CDR1 reads SGHDT; CDR2 reads YYEEEE. V shed 0 bases and J shed 2 bases, with 12 bases lying between them. CDR3 nucleotides: TGTGCCAGCAGCTTGGATCGCGGGAATGCCTACAATGAGCAGTTCTTC. This translates into CASSLDRGNAYNEQFF.

The chain employs TRBV7-9 and TRBJ2-7; D not certain. The V end lost 1 base, the J end lost 2 bases, and 12 bases lay between the germline ends. The CDR3 length is 15 residues. The germline CDR1 and CDR2 sequences are SEHNR and FQNEAQ (reference sequence). The CDR3 here is CASSLEAQATYEQYF. CDR3 DNA: TGTGCCAGCAGCTTAGAGGCCCAAGCGACCTACGAGCAGTACTTC.

This clonotype has at least ten counts. The chain employs TRBV6-2 or TRBV6-3 and TRBJ1-2; 8 bases are a match to TRBD1. Trimming at V came to 8 bases and at J to 4 bases, leaving 12 bases not matched to a gene. In germline, CDR1 is MNHEY, CDR2 SVGEGT. CDR3 length: 15 amino acids. In DNA form, the CDR3 reads TGTGCCAGCTGCCCTTCGGGCAGGGGGCTCTATGGCTACACCTTC. Protein sequence: CASCPSGRGLYGYTF.

This clonotype was recorded a few times. The chain carries TRBV4-2 and TRBJ2-1; 9 bases match TRBD1. The CDR3 is 16 amino acids. The germline CDR1 and CDR2 sequences are LGHNA and YNFKEQ. J lost 6 bases, V lost 0 bases, and 6 bases had no gene match. The CDR3 loop reads CASSQDRGTGINEQFF. The CDR3 DNA reads TGTGCCAGCAGCCAAGATCGGGGGACAGGGATCAATGAGCAGTTCTTC.

The chain joins TRBV7-6 to TRBJ2-5, with TRBD2 matching over 8 bases. CDR3 length: 15 residues. The germline V gene has CDR1 SGHVS and CDR2 FNYEAQ. Unmatched junction bases numbered 6, after V lost 5 bases and J lost 1 base. CDR3 nucleotide sequence: TGTGCCAGCAGCAATGTTGCGGGGGGCCAAGAGACCCAGTACTTC. Translated: CASSNVAGGQETQYF.